This T cell receptor beta chain is drawn from a study of blood T cell repertoires in COVID-19. The wider study: The origin of the acute and convalescent COVID-19 samples was the United States, Italy and Spain.

Authors' data handling: The authors estimated nucleated cell counts from reference gene primer amplification. The assay was immunoSEQ multiplex PCR, and TCRdb's table has in-frame clones only and misses some. D and trimming were read from the DNA, whereas the V and J calls and clone size are those reported in that table. The data show tens of thousands of clones, 70% to 85% seen once. V lost 3 bases and J lost 2, with 8 bases in between. There are 15 residues in the CDR3. Germline V gene data show CDR1 as MNHEY and CDR2 as SMNVEV (reference sequence). Sequencing was done on a sample of peripheral blood. The TCR was taken from a human donor in a cohort sampled during active COVID-19. The V gene is TRBV27, the J gene TRBJ2-6; D not resolved. The DNA for the CDR3 is TGTGCCAGCAGTTTGACGGGTACTGGGGCCAACGTCCTGACTTTC. Its protein is CASSLTGTGANVLTF.